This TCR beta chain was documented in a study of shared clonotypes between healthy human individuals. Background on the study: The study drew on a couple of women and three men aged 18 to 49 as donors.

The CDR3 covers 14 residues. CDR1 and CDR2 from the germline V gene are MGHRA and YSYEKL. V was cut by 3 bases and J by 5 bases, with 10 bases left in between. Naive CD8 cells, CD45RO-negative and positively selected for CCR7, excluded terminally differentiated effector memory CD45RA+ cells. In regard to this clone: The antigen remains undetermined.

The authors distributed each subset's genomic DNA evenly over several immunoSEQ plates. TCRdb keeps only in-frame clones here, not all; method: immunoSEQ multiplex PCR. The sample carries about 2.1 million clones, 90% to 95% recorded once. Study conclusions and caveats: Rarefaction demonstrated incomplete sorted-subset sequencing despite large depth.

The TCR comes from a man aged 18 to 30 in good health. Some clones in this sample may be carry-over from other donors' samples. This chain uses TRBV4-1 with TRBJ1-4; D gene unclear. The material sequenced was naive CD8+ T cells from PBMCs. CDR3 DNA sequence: TGCGCCAGCAGCCACGTAGGAGAAAATGAAAAACTGTTTTTT. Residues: CASSHVGENEKLFF.